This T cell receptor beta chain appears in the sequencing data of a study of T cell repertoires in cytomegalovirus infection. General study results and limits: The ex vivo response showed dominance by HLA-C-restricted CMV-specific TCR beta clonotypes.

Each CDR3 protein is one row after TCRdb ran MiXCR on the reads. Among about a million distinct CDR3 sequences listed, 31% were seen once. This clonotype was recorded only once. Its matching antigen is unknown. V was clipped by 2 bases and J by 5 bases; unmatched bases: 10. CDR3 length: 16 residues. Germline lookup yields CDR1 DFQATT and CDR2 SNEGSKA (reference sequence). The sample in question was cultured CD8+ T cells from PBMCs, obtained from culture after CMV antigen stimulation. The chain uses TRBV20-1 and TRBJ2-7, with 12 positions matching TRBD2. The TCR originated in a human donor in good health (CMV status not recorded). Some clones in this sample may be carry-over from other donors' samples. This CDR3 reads CSARSLLAGGPHEQYV. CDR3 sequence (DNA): TGCAGTGCTAGATCTCTCCTAGCGGGGGGGCCCCACGAGCAGTACGTC.